This passage covers 25 T cell receptor beta chains from one sample sequenced in a study of STAT3 mutations in large granular lymphocyte leukemia. Here immunoSEQ multiplex PCR was the method, and the copy in TCRdb shows in-frame clones only, minus some. The sample lists 35,000 to 50,000 clones, about 81% occurring once. No antigen is known for these receptors. Study observations and caveats: Every T-LGLL patient had at least one immunodominant TCRbeta clonotype.

The sequenced sample consisted of PBMCs. These receptors were obtained from a human donor with T large granular lymphocyte leukemia. Some clones in this sample may be carry-over from other donors' samples.

This rearrangement joins TRBV28 to TRBJ1-1; perhaps TRBD1 as D (5 bases). CDR3 length equals 13 residues. Germline CDR1 MDHEN, CDR2 SYDVKM. V was cut by 8 bases and J by 2 bases, with 12 bases left in between. CDR3 sequence reads: CASLRQRNTEAFF. CDR3 bases: TGTGCCAGCCTCAGACAGCGAAACACTGAAGCTTTCTTT.

This clone is categorized as medium-sized. The chain employs TRBV5-4 and TRBJ2-2, with 12 bases matching TRBD2. V was pared by 3 bases and J by 6 bases, with 9 bases of the junction left unmatched. The CDR3 is 17 amino acids. The germline gives CDR1 SGHNT, CDR2 YYREEE (reference sequence). CDR3 loop: CASSYGLAGLNAGELFF. Here the CDR3 DNA reads TGTGCCAGCAGCTATGGACTAGCGGGGTTGAATGCCGGGGAGCTGTTTTTT.

The chain uses TRBV5-8 and TRBJ2-6; 7 bases align to TRBD1. The CDR3 totals 20 residues. Germline trimming cut 1 base from V and 1 base from J; bases unmatched to any gene: 14. Per the germline V gene, CDR1 is SGHTS and CDR2 is YDEGEE. CDR3 residues: CASSLLELADRVSGANVLTF. The CDR3 bases are TGTGCCAGCAGCTTGCTGGAATTGGCCGACAGGGTGTCTGGGGCCAACGTCCTGACTTTC.

J is TRBJ1-5 and V is TRBV19; TRBD1 matches 10 bases. J gave up 4 bases and V 1 base, and 1 base lay outside the gene matches. The V gene's germline CDR1 is LNHDA and CDR2 SQIVND (reference sequence). The CDR3 is 15 residues long. Here the CDR3 DNA reads TGTGCCAGTAGTATAGGGGACAGGGGTAATCAGCCCCAGCATTTT. This codes for CASSIGDRGNQPQHF. Supplemented by reference TRBV19 and TRBJ1-5, the full variable domain reads DGGITQSPKYLFRKEGQNVTLSCEQNLNHDAMYWYRQDPGQGLRLIYYSQIVNDFQKGDIAEGYSVSREKKESFPLTVTSAQKNPTAFYLCASSIGDRGNQPQHFGDGTRLSIL.

This clone came up once. V gene TRBV5-1 combines with J gene TRBJ2-5; D uncertain. The CDR3 is 14 residues long. V lost 2 bases and J lost 2, with 10 bases in between. In germline, CDR1 is SGHRS, CDR2 YFSETQ. For the CDR3, the DNA is TGCGCCAGCAGCTTTTTACCGAATCAAGAGACCCAGTACTTC. Its translation is CASSFLPNQETQYF.

The chain uses TRBV9 and TRBJ1-1; perhaps TRBD1 as D (6 bases). Germline V gene sequence: CDR1 SGDLS, CDR2 YYNGEE. This CDR3 has 14 amino acids. Between the trimmed V and J ends, which lost 2 bases and 0 bases, there was a span of 8 bases. CDR3 DNA: TGTGCCAGCAGCGTGGACAGTATGAACACTGAAGCTTTCTTT. Translating it yields CASSVDSMNTEAFF.

The rearrangement uses TRBV30 and TRBJ1-3; D is unresolved. This CDR3 has 13 amino acids. V lost 1 base to trimming and J lost 0 bases, with 4 bases between them. Germline loops: CDR1 GTSNPN, CDR2 SVGIG (reference sequence). The CDR3 DNA reads TGTGCCTGGAGTGGGGACTCTGGAAACACCATATATTTT. Its protein is CAWSGDSGNTIYF.

This chain connects TRBV30 to TRBJ1-2; weak D call: TRBD1 (5 bases). CDR1 is GTSNPN, CDR2 SVGIG, per germline (reference sequence). This CDR3 region has 14 residues. Between the trimmed V and J ends, which lost 1 base and 2 bases, there was a span of 11 bases. The CDR3: CAWSGKGRNYGYTF. The CDR3 region has the DNA TGTGCCTGGAGTGGAAAGGGACGGAACTATGGCTACACCTTC.

This chain uses TRBV7-6 with TRBJ2-3; TRBD1 might be the D (5 bases). Germline V lookup: CDR1 SGHVS, CDR2 FNYEAQ. This CDR3 is 13 amino acids long. V lost 3 bases, J lost 4 bases, and 8 bases lay in between. The CDR3: CASSFQGSDTQYF. The CDR3 coding sequence is TGTGCCAGCAGCTTTCAGGGCTCAGATACGCAGTATTTT.

This sequence joins TRBV9 and TRBJ1-2; 8 nucleotides agree with TRBD1. Germline V gives CDR1 SGDLS, CDR2 YYNGEE. J lost 8 bases, V lost 0 bases, and 9 bases had no gene match. The CDR3 length is 15 residues. DNA of the CDR3: TGTGCCAGCAGCGTAGTCCCAGGGGGCCGGGAGGGCTACACCTTC. Translating it yields CASSVVPGGREGYTF. Full variable domain (outside the CDR3, taken from reference TRBV9 and TRBJ1-2): DSGVTQTPKHLITATGQRVTLRCSPRSGDLSVYWYQQSLDQGLQFLIQYYNGEERAKGNILERFSAQQFPDLHSELNLSSLELGDSALYFCASSVVPGGREGYTFGSGTRLTVV.

The chain carries TRBV11-2 and TRBJ1-5; 9 positions match TRBD1. Germline V CDR1 and CDR2: SGHAT, FQNNGV. V lost 1 base, J lost 2 bases, and 3 bases stayed unmatched. CDR3 length equals 16 residues. The CDR3, as DNA: TGTGCCAGCAGCTTAGGGAGGACAGGGGGCAATCAGCCCCAGCATTTT. The encoded protein is CASSLGRTGGNQPQHF.

In DNA form, the CDR3 reads TGTGCCAGCAGTTTCCCCGGGACAGACGACCTATCTGGCTACACCTTC. Residues: CASSFPGTDDLSGYTF. The gene calls are TRBV6-5 and TRBJ1-2; 7 nucleotides line up with TRBD1. CDR1 and CDR2 from the germline V gene are MNHEY and SVGAGI. The CDR3 is made up of 16 amino acids. V lost 4 bases to trimming and J lost 7 bases; unmatched junction nucleotides: 15.

This clone has just a few counts. The rearrangement joins TRBV7-6 to TRBJ2-1; D gene ambiguous. Germline V CDR1 and CDR2: SGHVS, FNYEAQ. Trimming cost V 5 bases and J 0 bases, with 8 bases left between them. This CDR3 is built from 14 residues. The CDR3 region is CASSPGRSYNEQFF. CDR3 in DNA: TGTGCCAGCAGCCCTGGGCGCTCCTACAATGAGCAGTTCTTC. The complete variable domain, with remaining parts taken from reference TRBV7-6 and TRBJ2-1, reads GAGVSQSPRYKVTKRGQDVALRCDPISGHVSLYWYRQALGQGPEFLTYFNYEAQQDKSGLPNDRFSAERPEGSISTLTIQRTEQRDSAMYRCASSPGRSYNEQFFGPGTRLTVL.

The chain has TRBV7-9 and TRBJ1-1; D is uncertain. CDR1 is SEHNR, CDR2 FQNEAQ, per germline (reference sequence). Trimming shortened V by 5 bases and J by 5 bases, and 9 bases separated the two germline ends. CDR3 length: 12 amino acids. CDR3 sequence (DNA): TGTGCCAGCAGCCTCCCGGTTACTGAAGCTTTCTTT. Translating it yields CASSLPVTEAFF. Full variable domain (rest looked up from reference TRBV7-9 and TRBJ1-1): DTGVSQNPRHKITKRGQNVTFRCDPISEHNRLYWYRQTLGQGPEFLTYFQNEAQLEKSRLLSDRFSAERPKGSFSTLEIQRTEQGDSAMYLCASSLPVTEAFFGQGTRLTVV.

The chain links TRBV6-5 to TRBJ2-7; D gene unclear. Trimming shortened V by 0 bases and J by 3 bases, and 6 bases separated the two germline ends. In germline, CDR1 is MNHEY, CDR2 SVGAGI. The CDR3 sequence is 13 residues long. The CDR3 DNA is TGTGCCAGCAGTTACTCAGCTGGCTACGAGCAGTACTTC. It encodes CASSYSAGYEQYF.

The genes are TRBV29-1 and TRBJ2-2, with D perhaps TRBD2 (6 bases). The CDR3 runs 13 residues. The germline V gene has CDR1 SQVTM and CDR2 ANQGSEA. The ends were cut back, 8 bases at V and 5 bases at J, with 15 bases in the middle. The CDR3 is CSTDPRETGELFF. CDR3 coding DNA: TGCAGCACCGATCCCCGGGAGACCGGGGAGCTGTTTTTT.

The table lists this clone with a count of one. CDR3 sequence: CASSLGLAGGLQETQYF. CDR3 nucleotide sequence: TGCGCCAGCAGCTTGGGACTAGCGGGGGGGCTCCAAGAGACCCAGTACTTC. The chain is built from TRBV5-1 and TRBJ2-5, with 14 bases identical to TRBD2. Losses at the gene ends were 0 bases for V and 1 base for J; bases not matched to a gene: 2. This CDR3 comprises 17 residues. Germline CDR1 and CDR2: SGHRS and YFSETQ.

The chain uses TRBV7-8 and TRBJ1-5; D possibly corresponds to TRBD1 (5 bases). This CDR3 has 19 amino acids. Per the germline V gene, CDR1 is SGHVS and CDR2 is FQNEAQ. V dropped 1 base and J dropped 1 base, with 20 bases sitting between them. The CDR3 spells CASSLEWGGFRGSNQPQHF. In DNA form, the CDR3 reads TGTGCCAGCAGCTTAGAGTGGGGAGGGTTTCGGGGCAGCAATCAGCCCCAGCATTTT.

CDR3 nucleotides: TGCGCCAGCAGCCAGTTCGTGAGACAGGCGAACACTGAAGCTTTCTTT. Its protein is CASSQFVRQANTEAFF. V is TRBV4-3 and J is TRBJ1-1; D possibly corresponds to TRBD1 (6 bases). Germline CDR1 reads LGHNA; CDR2 reads YSLEER. V lost 3 bases, J lost 1 base, and 15 bases lay in between. CDR3 length: 16 residues.

The V call is TRBV18, the J call TRBJ2-7; D is undetermined. The CDR3 spans 12 residues. Deletions cut 1 base from V and 4 bases from J, with 5 bases between. Germline CDR1 KGHSH, CDR2 LQKENI. The CDR3 loop is CASSPRGYEQYF. For the CDR3, the DNA is TGTGCCAGCTCACCACGGGGTTACGAGCAGTACTTC.

The CDR3 DNA is TGTGCCAGCAGCCCAACAGGGGGCTTCTACGAGCAGTACGTC. Its translation is CASSPTGGFYEQYV. The V call is TRBV5-6, the J call TRBJ2-7, with 9 bases identical to TRBD1. V was pared by 4 bases and J by 3 bases, with 5 bases of the junction left unmatched. Looked up from germline, CDR1 is SGHDT and CDR2 is YYEEEE. The CDR3 has 14 residues.

The gene calls are TRBV15 and TRBJ1-6; tentatively, D is TRBD1 (5 bases). The germline V and J ends were trimmed by 6 bases and 7 bases, with 16 bases remaining between them. The CDR3 has 15 amino acids. Germline-derived CDR1 and CDR2 are LNHNV and YYDKDF (reference sequence). In DNA, the CDR3 is TGTGCCACCAGATCCCCCGGGACGTGGAATTCACCCCTCCACTTT. Residues: CATRSPGTWNSPLHF. Full variable domain (remainder filled in from reference TRBV15 and TRBJ1-6): DAMVIQNPRYQVTQFGKPVTLSCSQTLNHNVMYWYQQKSSQAPKLLFHYYDKDFNNEADTPDNFQSRRPNTSFCFLDIRSPGLGDTAMYLCATRSPGTWNSPLHFGNGTRLTVT.

The chain links TRBV4-2 to TRBJ1-2; 12 bases agree with TRBD1. This CDR3 contains 18 residues. The V and J ends lost 1 base and 2 bases, in that order; junction bases with no gene match: 8. The germline CDR1 and CDR2 sequences are LGHNA and YNFKEQ. This chain's CDR3 is CASSQAEGQGARNYGYTF. As DNA, the CDR3 is TGTGCCAGCAGCCAAGCCGAGGGACAGGGGGCAAGGAACTATGGCTACACCTTC.

The chain joins TRBV29-1 to TRBJ1-1, with 8 bases aligning to TRBD1. J lost 0 bases, V lost 7 bases, and 4 bases had no gene match. Germline-derived CDR1 and CDR2 are SQVTM and ANQGSEA. The CDR3 extends over 13 amino acids. CDR3 protein: CSGDRGMNTEAFF. The CDR3 nucleotides are TGCAGCGGAGACAGGGGCATGAACACTGAAGCTTTCTTT. The whole variable domain, remainder taken from reference TRBV29-1 and TRBJ1-1, is SAVISQKPSRDICQRGTSLTIQCQVDSQVTMMFWYRQQPGQSLTLIATANQGSEATYESGFVIDKFPISRPNLTFSTLTVSNMSPEDSSIYLCSGDRGMNTEAFFGQGTRLTVV.

The V gene is TRBV13, the J gene TRBJ1-3, with no clear D. Germline CDR1 is PRHDT and CDR2 is FYEKMQ (reference sequence). The length of the CDR3 is 15 residues. V was trimmed by 0 bases and J by 0 bases, leaving 6 bases between them. CDR3 sequence reads: CASSLGFTSGNTIYF. The DNA of the CDR3 is TGTGCCAGCAGCTTAGGGTTTACCTCTGGAAACACCATATATTTT.